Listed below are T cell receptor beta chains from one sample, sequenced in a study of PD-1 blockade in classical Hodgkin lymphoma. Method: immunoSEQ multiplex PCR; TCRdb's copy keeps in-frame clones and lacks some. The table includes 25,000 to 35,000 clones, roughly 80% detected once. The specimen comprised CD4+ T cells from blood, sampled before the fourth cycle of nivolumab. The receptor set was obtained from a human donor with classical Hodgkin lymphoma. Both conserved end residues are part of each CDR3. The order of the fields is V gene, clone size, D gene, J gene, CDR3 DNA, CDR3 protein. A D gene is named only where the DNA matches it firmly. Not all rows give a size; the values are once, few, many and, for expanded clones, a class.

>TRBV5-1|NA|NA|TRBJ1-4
TGCGCCAGCAGTTTGCGGGAATGGGGTGAAAAACTGTTTTTT
CASSLREWGEKLFF
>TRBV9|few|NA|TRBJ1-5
TGTGCCAGCAGCGTAGGTCCTGGGAGCAATCAGCCCCAGCATTTT
CASSVGPGSNQPQHF
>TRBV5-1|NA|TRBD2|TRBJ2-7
TGCGCCAGCAGCAGTAGCGGGGGGGTGCCCAACTACGAGCAGTACTTC
CASSSSGGVPNYEQYF
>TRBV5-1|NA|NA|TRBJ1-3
TGCGCCAGCAGCTTGGATATTCGCCTATCTGGAAACACCATATATTTT
CASSLDIRLSGNTIYF
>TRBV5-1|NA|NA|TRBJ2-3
TGCGCCAGCAGCTTGTTAGGGGCTTCGGGTACCACGCAGTATTTT
CASSLLGASGTTQYF
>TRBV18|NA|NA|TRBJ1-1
TGTGCCAGCTCCCTGATCCAGGAGAACACTGAAGCTTTCTTT
CASSLIQENTEAFF
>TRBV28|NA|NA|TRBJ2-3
TGTGCCAGCAGTTTAATTGCGGGGAGAACAGATACGCAGTATTTT
CASSLIAGRTDTQYF
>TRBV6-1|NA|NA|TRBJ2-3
TGTGCCACCCTTCTTCGGGGCAGCACAGATACGCAGTATTTT
CATLLRGSTDTQYF
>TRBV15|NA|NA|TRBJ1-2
TGTGCCACCAGCAGAGATAACCAAGCTAACTATGGCTACACCTTC
CATSRDNQANYGYTF
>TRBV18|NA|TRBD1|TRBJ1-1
TGTGCCAGCTCAACCGCGTTAAACAGGGGGCTTAGGGACACTGAAGCTTTCTTT
CASSTALNRGLRDTEAFF
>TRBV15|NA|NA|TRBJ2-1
TGTGCCACCAGCAGAGATTATTTAGCAGCCTACAATGAGCAGTTCTTC
CATSRDYLAAYNEQFF
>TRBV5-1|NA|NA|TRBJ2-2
TGCGCCAGCAGTATAGGGTCGAACACCGGGGAGCTGTTTTTT
CASSIGSNTGELFF
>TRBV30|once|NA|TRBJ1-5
TGTGCCTGGAGTCACGAAGGAATTAGTCCGCGTCAGCCCCAGCATTTT
CAWSHEGISPRQPQHF
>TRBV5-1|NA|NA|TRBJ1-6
TGCGCCAGCAGCTTGGCCAATCGGGGTTCACCCCTCCACTTT
CASSLANRGSPLHF
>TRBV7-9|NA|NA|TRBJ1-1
TGTGCCAGCAGCATCGACAGGACGACTGAAGCTTTCTTT
CASSIDRTTEAFF
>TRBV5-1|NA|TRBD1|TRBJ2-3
TGCGCCAGCAGCCCTCCGACAGGGGGCACAGATACGCAGTATTTT
CASSPPTGGTDTQYF
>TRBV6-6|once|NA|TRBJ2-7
TGTGCCACCACCCGGGGGCAGGGAGCTTCCTACGAGCAGTACTTC
CATTRGQGASYEQYF
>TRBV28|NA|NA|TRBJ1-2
TGTGCCAGCAGTTTAGGGGGAGGAACGTTAAACTATGGCTACACCTTC
CASSLGGGTLNYGYTF
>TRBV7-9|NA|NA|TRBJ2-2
TGTGCCAGCTCCCGTTCCGGGGTTGGCACCGGGGAGCTGTTTTTT
CASSRSGVGTGELFF
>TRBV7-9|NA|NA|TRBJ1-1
TGTGCCAGCAGCCCGGGGGACACTGAAGCTTTCTTT
CASSPGDTEAFF
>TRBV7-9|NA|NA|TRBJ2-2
TGTGCCAGCAGCCCCCGGGACTTCAACACCGGGGAGCTGTTTTTT
CASSPRDFNTGELFF
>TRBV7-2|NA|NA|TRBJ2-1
TGTGCCAGCAGCTTGAGCCCGAGGGCTACCCCACATGAGCAGTTCTTC
CASSLSPRATPHEQFF
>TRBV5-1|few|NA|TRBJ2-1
TGCGCCAGCAGCTTAGACGGTAGCTCCTACAATGAGCAGTTCTTC
CASSLDGSSYNEQFF
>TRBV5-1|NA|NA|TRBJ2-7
TGCGCCAGTTCAACAGTTCCGGGTTCCTACGAGCAGTACTTC
CASSTVPGSYEQYF
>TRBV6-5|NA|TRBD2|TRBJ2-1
TGTGCCAGCAGCCCCGGACTAGCGAAGGTCAATGAGCAGTTCTTC
CASSPGLAKVNEQFF
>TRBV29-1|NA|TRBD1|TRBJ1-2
TGCAGCGTTATGAGGACAGGCTTGGAGGGCTACACCTTC
CSVMRTGLEGYTF
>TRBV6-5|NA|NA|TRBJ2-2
TGTGCCAGCAGGAAAGGGGCCTCGAACACCGGGGAGCTGTTTTTT
CASRKGASNTGELFF